These T cell receptor beta chains were read from a single sample in a study of T cell responses to AZD1222 COVID-19 vaccine. Data came from immunoSEQ multiplex PCR; TCRdb stores just in-frame clones and leaves some out. Here the sample spans 130,000 to 150,000 clones, over 75% being singletons. Here the sequenced sample was peripheral blood, taken 28 days after the second dose of the MenACWY control vaccine. These TCRs come from an adult who received the MenACWY meningococcal vaccine as a control. Both conserved end residues are part of each CDR3. Each record gives: V gene, CDR3 length, clone size, D gene, J gene, CDR3 DNA, CDR3 protein. The D gene is left open where the match is weak. Rows give clone size only sometimes, using once, few, many, or a class for an expanded clone.

TRBV30	13	.	.	TRBJ1-4	TGTGCCTGGAGTGTCGCAAGGGGGGAAAAACTGTTTTTT	CAWSVARGEKLFF
TRBV9	13	.	.	TRBJ1-1	TGTGCCAGCAGCCCCCCGCCGAACACTGAAGCTTTCTTT	CASSPPPNTEAFF
TRBV28	15	few	.	TRBJ2-5	TGTGCCAGCAGTTTGGGGGCCGGGACCCCGGAGACCCAGTACTTC	CASSLGAGTPETQYF
TRBV1	15	.	.	TRBJ2-1	TGCACCAGCAGCTTCGCCCGGCGGGAGGGGGGTGAGCAGTTCTTC	CTSSFARREGGEQFF
TRBV6-2/TRBV6-3	14	once	.	TRBJ2-7	TGTGCCAGCAGTTATGCAGGGACGGTCTACGAGCAGTACTTC	CASSYAGTVYEQYF
TRBV5-1	16	once	.	TRBJ1-2	TGCGCCAGCAGCTCGGGCGCGGGGGGCGCGTTTAATGGCTACACCTTC	CASSSGAGGAFNGYTF
TRBV7-2	15	once	TRBD1	TRBJ2-2	TGTGCCAGCAGCGTCACGGGACAGTCCACCGGGGAGCTGTTTTTT	CASSVTGQSTGELFF
TRBV11-3	12	.	.	TRBJ2-3	TGTGCCAGCAGCTTTTATCTGTACACGCAGTATTTT	CASSFYLYTQYF
TRBV18	15	.	.	TRBJ1-1	TGTGCCAGCTCATTAGTCCGGACACTGAACACTGAAGCTTTCTTT	CASSLVRTLNTEAFF
TRBV7-2	15	.	.	TRBJ1-2	TGTGCCAGCAGCCAGGGGATAGGGGGATTATATGGCTACACCTTC	CASSQGIGGLYGYTF
TRBV4-2	14	.	.	TRBJ1-5	TGTGCCAGCAGCCAAGTCGTCGGGGATCAGCCCCAGCATTTT	CASSQVVGDQPQHF
TRBV7-3	15	.	TRBD2	TRBJ2-3	TGTGCCAGCAGCTTAACCAGAGCGGGAGTTGATACGCAGTATTTT	CASSLTRAGVDTQYF
TRBV11-2	15	.	.	TRBJ1-5	TGTGCCAGCAGCTTAGATCGAGGAGGGAATCAGCCCCAGCATTTT	CASSLDRGGNQPQHF
TRBV6-5	12	once	.	TRBJ1-2	TGTGCCAGGGGCGACAGCTTCTATGGCTACACCTTC	CARGDSFYGYTF
TRBV2	14	.	.	TRBJ2-7	TGTGCCAGCGGCCAGGACACAAGCTCCTACGAGCAGTACTTC	CASGQDTSSYEQYF
TRBV5-1	18	once	TRBD2	TRBJ2-3	TGCGCCAGCAGCGGGAGGGGCGCGCCAGCGGGGGTTACAGATACGCAGTATTTT	CASSGRGAPAGVTDTQYF